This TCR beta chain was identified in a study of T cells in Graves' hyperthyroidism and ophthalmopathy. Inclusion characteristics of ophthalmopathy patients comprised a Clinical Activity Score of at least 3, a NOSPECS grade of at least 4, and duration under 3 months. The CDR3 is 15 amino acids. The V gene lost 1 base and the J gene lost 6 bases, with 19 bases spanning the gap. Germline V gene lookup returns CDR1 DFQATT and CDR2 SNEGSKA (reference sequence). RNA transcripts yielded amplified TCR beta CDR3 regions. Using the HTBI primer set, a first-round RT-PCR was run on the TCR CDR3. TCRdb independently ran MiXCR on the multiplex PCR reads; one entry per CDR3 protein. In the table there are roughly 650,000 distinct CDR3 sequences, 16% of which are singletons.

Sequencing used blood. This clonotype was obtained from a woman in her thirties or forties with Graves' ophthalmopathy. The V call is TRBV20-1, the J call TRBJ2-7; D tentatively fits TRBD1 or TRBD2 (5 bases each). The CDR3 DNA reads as TGCAGTGCTAGAGTCAGGGCTTGGACTTCTGGCGAGCAGTACTTC. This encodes CSARVRAWTSGEQYF.